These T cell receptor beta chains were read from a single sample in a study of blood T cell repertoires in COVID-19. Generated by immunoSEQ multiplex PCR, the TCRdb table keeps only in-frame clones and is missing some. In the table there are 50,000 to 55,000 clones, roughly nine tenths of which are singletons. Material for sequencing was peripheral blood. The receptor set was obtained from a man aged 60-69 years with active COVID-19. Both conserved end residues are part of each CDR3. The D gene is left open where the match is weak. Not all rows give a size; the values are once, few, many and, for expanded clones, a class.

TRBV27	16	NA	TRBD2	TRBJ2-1	CASSLNSGLSQLGQFF	TGTGCCAGCAGTTTAAATTCGGGACTATCACAACTGGGGCAGTTCTTC
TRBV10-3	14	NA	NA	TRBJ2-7	CAISDQGEGGEQYF	TGTGCCATCAGTGACCAGGGAGAGGGAGGCGAGCAGTACTTC
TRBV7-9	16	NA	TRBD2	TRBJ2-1	CASSLGTSGRGHEQFF	TGTGCCAGCAGCTTAGGGACTAGCGGGAGGGGGCATGAGCAGTTCTTC
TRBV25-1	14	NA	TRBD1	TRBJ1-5	CASSEPGGDQPQHF	TGTGCCAGCAGCGAACCAGGGGGAGATCAGCCCCAGCATTTT
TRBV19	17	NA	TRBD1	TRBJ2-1	CASSTVALDRLLNEQFF	TGTGCCAGTAGTACCGTCGCACTGGACAGGCTGCTCAATGAGCAGTTCTTC
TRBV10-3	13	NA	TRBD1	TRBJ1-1	CAITEDRGTEAFF	TGTGCCATCACCGAGGACAGGGGCACTGAAGCTTTCTTT
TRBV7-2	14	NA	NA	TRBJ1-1	CASSLMGGHTEAFF	TGTGCCAGCAGCTTAATGGGAGGACACACTGAAGCTTTCTTT
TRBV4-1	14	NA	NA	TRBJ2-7	CASSLTGSPYEQYF	TGCGCCAGCAGCCTCACCGGGAGCCCCTACGAGCAGTACTTC
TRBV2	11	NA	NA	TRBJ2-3	CASSRAGTQYF	TGTGCCAGCAGCCGCGCTGGTACGCAGTATTTT
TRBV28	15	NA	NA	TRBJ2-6	CASRAGNSGANVLTF	TGTGCCAGCCGCGCGGGCAACTCTGGGGCCAACGTCCTGACTTTC
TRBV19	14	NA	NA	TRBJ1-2	CASSRRKGRYGYTF	TGTGCCAGTAGTCGGAGGAAAGGGAGGTATGGCTACACCTTC
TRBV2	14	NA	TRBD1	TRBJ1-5	CASRFQGGNQPQHF	TGTGCCAGCAGATTCCAGGGGGGCAATCAGCCCCAGCATTTT
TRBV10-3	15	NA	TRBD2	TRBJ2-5	CAISESMGGQETQYF	TGTGCCATCAGTGAGTCGATGGGGGGGCAAGAGACCCAGTACTTC
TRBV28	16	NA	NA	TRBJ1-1	CASSRRLTRRGSEAFF	TGTGCCAGCAGTCGACGCCTCACGCGCCGGGGAAGTGAAGCTTTCTTT
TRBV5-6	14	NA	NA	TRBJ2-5	CASSLANYKETQYF	TGTGCCAGCAGCTTGGCCAACTATAAGGAGACCCAGTACTTC
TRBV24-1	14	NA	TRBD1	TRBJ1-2	CATSGWDSNYGYTF	TGTGCCACCAGTGGTTGGGACAGTAACTATGGCTACACCTTC
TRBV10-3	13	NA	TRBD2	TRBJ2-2	CASTSGRGGELFF	TGTGCCAGCACTAGCGGGAGGGGCGGGGAGCTGTTTTTT
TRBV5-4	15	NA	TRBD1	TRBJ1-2	CASSEGQGYNYGYTF	TGTGCCAGCAGTGAGGGACAGGGATACAACTATGGCTACACCTTC
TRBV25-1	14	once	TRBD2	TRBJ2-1	CASSDLAEYNEQFF	TGTGCCAGCAGTGACCTAGCGGAATACAATGAGCAGTTCTTC
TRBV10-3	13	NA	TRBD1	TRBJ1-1	CAISEGTDTEAFF	TGTGCCATCAGTGAAGGGACAGACACTGAAGCTTTCTTT
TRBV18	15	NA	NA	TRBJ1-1	CASSPPQGGQTEAFF	TGTGCCAGCTCACCACCGCAGGGTGGTCAGACTGAAGCTTTCTTT
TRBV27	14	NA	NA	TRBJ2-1	CASSPTGYYNEQFF	TGTGCCAGCAGCCCCACGGGATACTACAATGAGCAGTTCTTC
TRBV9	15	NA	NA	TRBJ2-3	CASSVAGEVTDTQYF	TGTGCCAGCAGCGTAGCGGGGGAGGTGACAGATACGCAGTATTTT
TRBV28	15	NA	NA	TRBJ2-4	CASSRRADPIVIQYF	TGTGCCAGCAGTCGCAGGGCAGACCCCATCGTCATTCAGTACTTC
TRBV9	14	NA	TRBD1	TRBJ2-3	CASSVGRGRDTQYF	TGTGCCAGCAGCGTAGGCAGGGGGCGAGATACGCAGTATTTT
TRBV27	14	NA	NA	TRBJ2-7	CASKSPASSYEQYF	TGTGCCAGCAAGAGCCCTGCTAGCTCCTACGAGCAGTACTTC
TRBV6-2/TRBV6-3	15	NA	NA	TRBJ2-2	CASSLGGAGTGELFF	TGTGCCAGCAGTTTAGGGGGGGCCGGCACCGGGGAGCTGTTTTTT
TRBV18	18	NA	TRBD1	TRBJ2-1	CASSRNPPPQGVYNEQFF	TGTGCCAGCTCACGAAACCCCCCCCCGCAGGGGGTGTACAATGAGCAGTTCTTC
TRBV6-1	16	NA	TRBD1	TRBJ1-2	CASSEAFDRENYGYTF	TGTGCCAGCAGTGAAGCATTCGACAGGGAGAACTATGGCTACACCTTC
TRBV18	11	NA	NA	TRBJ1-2	CASSADYGYTF	TGTGCCAGCTCAGCGGACTATGGCTACACCTTC
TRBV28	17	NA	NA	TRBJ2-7	CASNSLNWGPQTYEQYF	TGTGCCAGCAACTCCCTCAATTGGGGGCCCCAGACCTACGAGCAGTACTTC
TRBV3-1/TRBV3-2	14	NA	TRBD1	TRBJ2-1	CASSPPGQVLGQFF	TGTGCCAGCAGCCCGCCGGGACAGGTTCTTGGGCAGTTCTTC
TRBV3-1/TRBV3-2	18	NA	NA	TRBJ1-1	CASSQDGCPGLGNTEAFF	TGTGCCAGCAGCCAAGACGGGTGTCCGGGTCTGGGGAACACTGAAGCTTTCTTT
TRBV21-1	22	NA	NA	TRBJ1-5	CASSNGRPISGDTVYSNQPQHF	TGTGCCAGCAGCAACGGTCGGCCCATCTCGGGGGATACAGTTTATAGCAATCAGCCCCAGCATTTT
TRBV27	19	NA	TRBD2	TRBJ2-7	CASSPASGTTSGRAYEQYF	TGTGCCAGCAGCCCCGCCTCAGGGACCACTAGCGGGAGGGCCTACGAGCAGTACTTC
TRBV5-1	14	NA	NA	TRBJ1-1	CASSAQGPSTEAFF	TGCGCCAGCAGCGCGCAGGGTCCCAGCACTGAAGCTTTCTTT
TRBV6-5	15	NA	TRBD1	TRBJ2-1	CASSYSGQGYNEQFF	TGTGCCAGCAGTTACTCGGGACAGGGCTACAATGAGCAGTTCTTC
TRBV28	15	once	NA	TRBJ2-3	CASSASQPTGGTQYF	TGTGCCAGCAGTGCCTCTCAGCCTACTGGAGGGACGCAGTATTTT
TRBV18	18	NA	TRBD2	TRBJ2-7	CASSATPGVAGGPYEQYF	TGTGCCAGCTCAGCCACCCCCGGGGTAGCGGGAGGGCCCTACGAGCAGTACTTC
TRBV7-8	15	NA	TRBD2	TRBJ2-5	CASSSTSGLQETQYF	TGTGCCAGCAGTTCGACTAGCGGACTCCAAGAGACCCAGTACTTC
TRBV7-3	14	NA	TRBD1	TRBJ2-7	CASSIGTGGSEQYF	TGTGCCAGCAGCATTGGGACAGGGGGCTCCGAGCAGTACTTC
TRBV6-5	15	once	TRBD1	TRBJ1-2	CASSYPGQGKIGYTF	TGTGCCAGCAGTTATCCGGGACAGGGGAAGATCGGCTACACCTTC
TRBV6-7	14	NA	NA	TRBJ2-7	CASSYRQSSYEQYF	TGTGCCAGCAGTTACCGACAGTCATCCTACGAGCAGTACTTC